Reported below is one T cell receptor (beta chain). Its antigen remains unknown. Sequenced by immunoSEQ multiplex PCR; TCRdb stores in-frame clones only, minus some. Found here are roughly 56,000 clones, 82% of them singletons; the top ten hold roughly 1.5%. This sample stems from a study of OX40 agonist ivuxolimab in advanced cancers. At the level of the study: Patient treatment consisted of intravenous ivuxolimab administration every 2 weeks at 0.01 to 10 mg/kg.

CDR1 MNHEY and CDR2 SVGAGI come from the germline V gene. The J segment lost 4 bases and the V segment lost 8 bases, leaving 8 bases of the junction unmatched. This CDR3 has 15 residues. Study outcomes and limitations: Those patients achieving a partial response at 0.1-3.0 mg/kg showed among the lowest clonal expansion. At doses 0.1 to 3.0 mg/kg, CD4+ and CD8+ clones expanded.

This sequence originates from an adult with an advanced solid tumor such as melanoma, head and neck, liver or kidney cancer. The material sequenced was CD4+ or CD8+ T cells sorted from blood, taken in a trial of the OX40 agonist ivuxolimab. This chain uses TRBV6-5 with TRBJ2-2, with 9 positions matching TRBD2. In DNA form, the CDR3 reads TGTGCCAGCGGTAGCGGGAGAGCGCGCACCGGGGAGCTGTTTTTT. Protein: CASGSGRARTGELFF.